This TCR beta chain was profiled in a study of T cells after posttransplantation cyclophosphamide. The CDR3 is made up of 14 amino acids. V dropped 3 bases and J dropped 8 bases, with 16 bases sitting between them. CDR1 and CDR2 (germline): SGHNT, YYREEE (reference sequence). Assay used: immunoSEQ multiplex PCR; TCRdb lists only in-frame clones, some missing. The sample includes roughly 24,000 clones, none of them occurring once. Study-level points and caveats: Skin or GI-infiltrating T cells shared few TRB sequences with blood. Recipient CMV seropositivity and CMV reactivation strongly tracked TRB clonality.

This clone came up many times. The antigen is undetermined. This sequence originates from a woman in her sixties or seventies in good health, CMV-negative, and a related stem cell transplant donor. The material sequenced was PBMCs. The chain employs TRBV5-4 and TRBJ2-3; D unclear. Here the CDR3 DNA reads TGTGCCAGCAGCTCGCCCCCGCGAGGAAGTACGCAGTATTTT. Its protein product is CASSSPPRGSTQYF.